This T cell receptor (beta chain) is drawn from a study of shared clonotypes between healthy human individuals. Study results and caveats: Around 4.9% of naive CD4 clonotypes were shared across four donors. Rarefaction showed that sequencing of sorted subsets was incomplete (despite large depth).

With respect to this clone: Its specificity is not known.

Sequenced by immunoSEQ multiplex PCR; TCRdb stores in-frame clones only, minus some. The table includes 2 million to 2.5 million clones, more than 85% detected once. This CDR3 contains 13 residues. The V and J ends lost 4 bases and 4 bases respectively, with 12 bases between them. Per germline, CDR1 SGHRS and CDR2 YFSETQ. Sequencing was done on a sample of naive CD4+ T cells from PBMCs. The subset denotes: CD45RA+ positively selected. The rearrangement links TRBV5-1 to TRBJ2-7; D unresolved. This clonotype was obtained from a man between 18 and 35 years old in good health. Some clones in this sample may be carry-over from other donors' samples. The CDR3 spells CASSTVYRYEQYF. The CDR3 region has the DNA TGCGCCAGCAGCACTGTATATCGGTACGAGCAGTACTTC.